This is a list of T cell receptor beta chains from one sample in a study of human T cells and chemical hapten exposure. TCRdb re-called the RACE reads through MiXCR, storing one row per CDR3 protein. The data contain under 300,000 distinct CDR3 sequences, around 7.7% of them singletons. Sequenced material: whole blood, taken in connection with sensitization to the hapten diphenylcyclopropenone (DPC). The source of these receptors is a man aged 18-30 years with alopecia areata. Some clones in this sample may be carry-over from other donors' samples. Each CDR3 is given with its conserved first and last residue. The order of the fields is clone size, J gene, D gene, V gene, CDR3 DNA, CDR3 protein. A D gene is named only where the DNA matches it firmly. Size is omitted from some rows. Given values are once, few, many or a class for expanded clones.

many	TRBJ1-3	.	TRBV5-1	TGCGCCAGCAGCTTGGTGGCGGGACCCTCTGGAAACACCATATATTTT	CASSLVAGPSGNTIYF
few	TRBJ2-3	.	TRBV20-1	TGCAGTGCTAGAGGGGGTGCAGATACGCAGTATTTT	CSARGGADTQYF
.	TRBJ2-5	.	TRBV7-2	TGTGCCAGCAGCTTATCGGGCGTCAAAGAGACCCAGTACTTC	CASSLSGVKETQYF
.	TRBJ1-1	TRBD1	TRBV7-3	TGTGCCAGCAGCTTAGAGGGGGCCACTGAAGCTTTCTTT	CASSLEGATEAFF
many	TRBJ1-1	.	TRBV6-5	TGTGCCAGCAGTTACGGCCCTAACACTGAAGCTTTCTTT	CASSYGPNTEAFF
.	TRBJ2-1	TRBD2	TRBV24-1	TGTGCCACCAGTGATTCACTAGCGGGGAAGTACAATGAGCAGTTCTTC	CATSDSLAGKYNEQFF
.	TRBJ1-4	TRBD1	TRBV12-3/TRBV12-4	TGTGCCAGCACCTATCAGGGGGACCATGAAAAACTGTTTTTT	CASTYQGDHEKLFF
few	TRBJ1-4	TRBD1	TRBV5-6	TGTGCCAGCAGCTTTGTGGCCACCGGGACAGGGTACGAAAAACTGTTTTTT	CASSFVATGTGYEKLFF
few	TRBJ1-1	.	TRBV7-8	TGTGCCAGCAGCTTGACAGAGCTTACTGAAGCTTTCTTT	CASSLTELTEAFF
few	TRBJ2-3	.	TRBV10-3	TGTGCCATCACCTTGTCGGATAGCACAGATACGCAGTATTTT	CAITLSDSTDTQYF
once	TRBJ2-1	TRBD2	TRBV5-4	TGTGCCAGCAGCTCCCCCGGACTAGTTAGAACCTACAATGAGCAGTTCTTC	CASSSPGLVRTYNEQFF
few	TRBJ1-2	TRBD1	TRBV18	TGTGCCAGCTCACCATCACAGGGGAGCAGCTATGGCTACACCTTC	CASSPSQGSSYGYTF
many	TRBJ1-6	.	TRBV6-5	TGTGCCAGCAGTTGGAGGGGTACGGGGGCGAGCTCCTATAATTCACCCCTCCACTTT	CASSWRGTGASSYNSPLHF
many	TRBJ2-3	.	TRBV29-1	TGCAGCGCCTTAAAAACAGGAGCAGATACGCAGTATTTT	CSALKTGADTQYF
few	TRBJ2-1	TRBD2	TRBV18	TGTGCCAGCTCACCACCGGGACTAGTGTTTGGTTATGAGCAGTTCTTC	CASSPPGLVFGYEQFF
.	TRBJ2-5	.	TRBV28	TGTGCCAGCACCCCGGACAGTGAAGAGACCCAGTACTTC	CASTPDSEETQYF
.	TRBJ2-2	TRBD2	TRBV20-1	TGCAGTGCTAGACCCGGGACTAGCACCGGGGAGCTGTTTTTT	CSARPGTSTGELFF
.	TRBJ2-1	.	TRBV7-2	TGTGCCAGCAGCTTAGGAATTTATTTTACCTTCTTC	CASSLGIYFTFF
.	TRBJ2-1	.	TRBV21-1	TGTGCCAGCAGCAAAATCTTTAAGCGGGGGGCCGACAATGAGCAGTTCTTC	CASSKIFKRGADNEQFF
few	TRBJ1-2	.	TRBV28	TGTGCCAGCAGTTTAACGGCAGGGGAGGGCTATGGCTACACCTTC	CASSLTAGEGYGYTF
.	TRBJ1-1	.	TRBV12-3/TRBV12-4	TGTGCCAGCAGTTTATGGCAGAGGAACACTGAAGCTTTCTTT	CASSLWQRNTEAFF
.	TRBJ1-1	.	TRBV4-3	TGCGCCAGCAGCCAATTGGGCATGAACACTGAAGCTTTCTTT	CASSQLGMNTEAFF
few	TRBJ1-2	TRBD1	TRBV10-3	TGTGCCATCACTACCGGGACAGGGAGTCGTCCGGATACTGGCTACACCTTC	CAITTGTGSRPDTGYTF
many	TRBJ1-3	.	TRBV4-2	TGTGCCAGCAGCCAAGGCCGGGGGATGGGAAACACCATATATTTT	CASSQGRGMGNTIYF
many	TRBJ1-3	.	TRBV4-3	TGCGCCAGCAGCCAAGACTTACAGCACTCTGGAAACACCATATATTTT	CASSQDLQHSGNTIYF
.	TRBJ2-3	.	TRBV25-1	TGTGCCAGCAGTGAATATGGTTTTGGGGCCGGCACAGATACGCAGTATTTT	CASSEYGFGAGTDTQYF
few	TRBJ1-2	.	TRBV6-1	TGTGCCAGCAGAAGGGCGTGGGAGGGCTACACCTTC	CASRRAWEGYTF
.	TRBJ2-3	.	TRBV3-1	TGTGCCAGCAGCCCAGGGGCGCGGGGGAGCACAGATACGCAGTATTTT	CASSPGARGSTDTQYF
.	TRBJ1-4	TRBD1	TRBV5-1	TGCACCAGCAGCCCAGGGACAGGGGATGCTAATGAAAAACTGTTTTTT	CTSSPGTGDANEKLFF
many	TRBJ2-2	.	TRBV5-1	TGCGCCAGCAGCTTGGACCGATTTGACAGGTCGGGCACCGGGGAGCTGTTTTTT	CASSLDRFDRSGTGELFF
few	TRBJ1-5	.	TRBV20-1	TGCAGTGCTAGAGCGGGATTCAATCAGCCCCAGCATTTT	CSARAGFNQPQHF
many	TRBJ1-3	TRBD1	TRBV11-2	TGTGCCAGCAGCACCTACAGGGGGCCTGGAAACACCATATATTTT	CASSTYRGPGNTIYF
.	TRBJ1-2	.	TRBV15	TGTGCCACCAGCGGGTCCAACTATGGCTACACCTTC	CATSGSNYGYTF
.	TRBJ2-2	TRBD1	TRBV6-2/TRBV6-3	TGTGCCAGCAGTTACGGGCAGGGGGCTCGGAACACCGGGGAGCTGTTTTTT	CASSYGQGARNTGELFF
few	TRBJ1-1	.	TRBV10-3	TGTGCCATCGGCGCCGAGGGGGCTGAAGCTTTCTTT	CAIGAEGAEAFF
few	TRBJ2-3	TRBD2	TRBV6-6	TGTGCCAGCAAGAGCGGGGGGTCGCGCACAGATACGCAGTATTTT	CASKSGGSRTDTQYF
.	TRBJ1-6	TRBD1	TRBV6-2/TRBV6-3	TGTGCCAGCAGTTACCAAACAGGGGGCGGATCACCCCTCCACTTT	CASSYQTGGGSPLHF
.	TRBJ1-1	TRBD1	TRBV27	TGTGCCAGCAGCATACAGGGGGCCAGGGAGGAAGCTTTCTTT	CASSIQGAREEAFF
.	TRBJ1-1	.	TRBV7-3	TGTGCCAGCAGCTTATCTCATAGGCAGGCAACTTTCTTT	CASSLSHRQATFF
.	TRBJ1-1	TRBD1	TRBV20-1	TGCAGTGCTAGAGATGGGGACAGGGAAATCCCTGAAGCTTTCTTT	CSARDGDREIPEAFF
many	TRBJ2-1	TRBD1	TRBV4-3	TGCGCCAGCAGCCAAGGGGGGACAGGGAGGAATGAGCAGTTCTTC	CASSQGGTGRNEQFF
.	TRBJ2-3	.	TRBV6-5	TGTGCCAGCAGTTACTCCCAGCTCCGCACAGATACGCAGTATTTT	CASSYSQLRTDTQYF
few	TRBJ1-6	.	TRBV5-1	TGCGCCAGCAGCTGGGACAAACCCAATTCACCCCTCCACTTT	CASSWDKPNSPLHF